A selection of T cell receptor beta chains follows, all from one sample in a study of shared clonotypes between healthy human individuals. Data came from immunoSEQ multiplex PCR; TCRdb stores just in-frame clones and leaves some out. Of about 180,000 clones listed, 85% to 95% are singletons. The specimen sequenced was naive CD4+ T cells sorted from blood. The receptors were gathered from a woman aged 25 to 39 in good health. Both conserved end residues are part of each CDR3. A D gene is named only where the DNA matches it firmly. Clone sizes are given selectively: once, few, many, or a class where the clone is expanded.

J gene	V gene	D gene	clone size	CDR3 DNA	CDR3 protein
TRBJ2-7	TRBV27	.	.	TGTGCCAGCAGTTCTGACTACCGCCTCGAGCAGTACTTC	CASSSDYRLEQYF
TRBJ1-2	TRBV5-1	.	.	TGCGCCAGCAGCTTGACCAGCCCACCTCCAGCTGCGGGCGGCTACACCTTC	CASSLTSPPPAAGGYTF
TRBJ2-7	TRBV12-5	TRBD2	.	TGTGCTAGTGGTTCCGCACTAGCGGGTCCCCGCTACGAGCAGTACTTC	CASGSALAGPRYEQYF
TRBJ2-7	TRBV28	TRBD1	once	TGTGCCAGCAGCAAGGGACAGTTCCTCCCCTACGAGCAGTACTTC	CASSKGQFLPYEQYF
TRBJ2-7	TRBV19	.	few	TGTGCCAGTAGTATAGGTGCTACCCTCGGAGAGCAGTACTTC	CASSIGATLGEQYF
TRBJ2-7	TRBV20-1	.	.	TGCAGTGCTAGATCTGGCGGGGAGCAGTACTTC	CSARSGGEQYF
TRBJ2-7	TRBV10-3	.	.	TGTGCCATCAGGCCGGGACCCCAAACTCTGGAGCAGTACTTC	CAIRPGPQTLEQYF
TRBJ2-7	TRBV19	TRBD2	.	TGTGCCAGTAGTCCTCGGGGTAGCGGGACCTACGAGCAGTACTTC	CASSPRGSGTYEQYF
TRBJ2-7	TRBV13	.	.	TGTGCCAGCAGTGGTGGGAGGACCTACGAGCAGTACTTC	CASSGGRTYEQYF
TRBJ2-1	TRBV5-1	TRBD2	.	TGCGCCAGCAGCTCCACTAGCGGAGGATACAATGAGCAGTTCTTC	CASSSTSGGYNEQFF
TRBJ2-7	TRBV28	TRBD1	.	TGTGCCAGCAGTTTCGTAAGGGGGCGCGCGTCGGGCTTGAGCTCCTACGAGCAGTACTTC	CASSFVRGRASGLSSYEQYF
TRBJ1-2	TRBV9	.	once	TGTGCCAGCAGCGTAGGAAGCCCCGGACATCTCTATGGCTACACCTTC	CASSVGSPGHLYGYTF
TRBJ1-3	TRBV15	.	.	TGTGCCACCAGCGGTCGAGGGTACGGAGTAAACACCATATATTTT	CATSGRGYGVNTIYF
TRBJ1-4	TRBV5-1	TRBD1	.	TGCGCCAGCAGCTACCTGACAGGGGAGACTAATGAAAAACTGTTTTTT	CASSYLTGETNEKLFF
TRBJ2-7	TRBV15	TRBD2	.	TGTGCCACCAGCAGAGATTTGGGACTAGCGACCTACGAGCAGTACTTC	CATSRDLGLATYEQYF
TRBJ1-2	TRBV28	.	.	TGTGCAGCCAACACAGCGCTATACTATGGCTACACCTTC	CAANTALYYGYTF
TRBJ2-7	TRBV5-5	.	.	TGTGCCAGCAGCTGGGCCCGAGGGGGGTTCGACGAGCAGTACTTC	CASSWARGGFDEQYF
TRBJ2-2	TRBV6-5	TRBD1	once	TGTGCCAGCAAGGGACAGGGGGCGAACACCGGGGAGCTGTTTTTT	CASKGQGANTGELFF
TRBJ1-4	TRBV6-4	.	.	TGTGCCAGCAGTGACTCGGGCAGAACATCAACAACTAATGAAAAACTGTTTTTT	CASSDSGRTSTTNEKLFF
TRBJ2-2	TRBV6-4	.	.	TGTGCCAGCAGTGTTTCTGACAACACCGGGGAGCTGTTTTTT	CASSVSDNTGELFF
TRBJ2-7	TRBV10-3	TRBD2	.	TGTGCCATCAGTGGGCGGGAGGGCCGGAACGAGCAGTACTTC	CAISGREGRNEQYF
TRBJ2-5	TRBV5-1	TRBD1	.	TGCGCCAGCAGCGGAGGGACAGGCGCCTCCGGGAGCGGGGAGACCCAGTACTTC	CASSGGTGASGSGETQYF
TRBJ2-3	TRBV6-5	.	.	TGTGCCAGCAGTTACTCGGGCCCAGGGGTTCCAGATACGCAGTATTTT	CASSYSGPGVPDTQYF
TRBJ2-5	TRBV19	.	.	TGTGCCAGTAGTATTAGGCAGACCCCCGGTGAGACCCAGTACTTC	CASSIRQTPGETQYF
TRBJ1-4	TRBV4-1	.	.	TGCGCCAGCAGCCAAACGGGGCTCCCTAATGAAAAACTGTTTTTT	CASSQTGLPNEKLFF
TRBJ2-7	TRBV7-2	TRBD1	.	TGTGCCAGCACCCATGTAGGGACAGGGATCTACGAGCAGTACTTC	CASTHVGTGIYEQYF
TRBJ1-1	TRBV7-9	.	.	TGTGCCAGCAGCTTGGGTGCGGCTGAAGCTTTCTTT	CASSLGAAEAFF
TRBJ2-1	TRBV5-1	TRBD2	.	TGCGCCAGCAGCGTGGGGACTAGCGGATACAATGAGCAGTTCTTC	CASSVGTSGYNEQFF
TRBJ2-5	TRBV18	TRBD2	.	TGTGCCAGCTCAACAGCGGGGAGGGAGACCCAGTACTTC	CASSTAGRETQYF
TRBJ2-7	TRBV5-4	TRBD1	.	TGTGCCAGCAGCTTAAGGACAGGCGCCTACGAGCAGTACTTC	CASSLRTGAYEQYF
TRBJ2-3	TRBV2	.	.	TGTGCCAGCAGGTACCGAATTAGCACAGATACGCAGTATTTT	CASRYRISTDTQYF
TRBJ2-7	TRBV28	.	.	TGTGCCAGCAGTGGGGGGTACGGGGACTACGAGCAGTACTTC	CASSGGYGDYEQYF
TRBJ1-5	TRBV2	TRBD1	.	TGTGCCAGCGGGACAGGGGGCAATCAGCCCCAGCATTTT	CASGTGGNQPQHF
TRBJ2-7	TRBV18	TRBD1	.	TGTGCCAGCTCACCACCGGGAACTTGGACAGGGAGCGAGCAGTACTTC	CASSPPGTWTGSEQYF
TRBJ1-2	TRBV29-1	TRBD1	.	TGCAGCGGAACGGACAGGGGAGACTATGGCTACACCTTC	CSGTDRGDYGYTF
TRBJ1-4	TRBV6-1	TRBD1	.	TGTGCCAGCAGAGAAGCGCAGGGGGCGAGAGAAAAACTGTTTTTT	CASREAQGAREKLFF
TRBJ2-7	TRBV29-1	TRBD1	.	TGCAGCGTCTTTCTGGCTCCGGGACAGGGACATCCCGAGCAGTACTTC	CSVFLAPGQGHPEQYF
TRBJ1-2	TRBV19	TRBD1	.	TGTGCCAGTAGTATCTCCACCGGGACAGGGGGATATGGCTACACCTTC	CASSISTGTGGYGYTF
TRBJ2-5	TRBV27	.	.	TGTGCCAGCAGTTTATCCCGACAGTCCCAAGAGACCCAGTACTTC	CASSLSRQSQETQYF
TRBJ2-7	TRBV29-1	TRBD1	.	TGCAGCGTTGAACGGGTGGGGACAGGGGGGTTTTACGAGCAGTACTTC	CSVERVGTGGFYEQYF
TRBJ2-2	TRBV28	.	.	TGTGCCAGCAGATACTCAGGGTCCGGGGAGCTGTTTTTT	CASRYSGSGELFF
TRBJ2-7	TRBV19	TRBD1	.	TGTGCCAGTAGTGCCGGGACAGGGAACGGCGAGCAGTACTTC	CASSAGTGNGEQYF
TRBJ2-2	TRBV19	.	.	TGTGCCAGTAGTCGGACAGAAAGGCCTAGGGAGCTGTTTTTT	CASSRTERPRELFF
TRBJ2-7	TRBV6-6	TRBD1	.	TGTGCCAGCAGTTCCCCGGGACAGGGACACGAGCAGTACTTC	CASSSPGQGHEQYF
TRBJ1-4	TRBV4-2	.	.	TGTGCCAGCAGCCAGGTGGGACGGGATGAAAAACTGTTTTTT	CASSQVGRDEKLFF
TRBJ2-1	TRBV4-1	.	.	TGCGCCACTAGACGGGGGAGCTCCTACAATGAGCAGTTCTTC	CATRRGSSYNEQFF
TRBJ2-2	TRBV11-3	.	.	TGTGCCAGCAGCTTAAGTAGGAACACCGGGGAGCTGTTTTTT	CASSLSRNTGELFF
TRBJ2-7	TRBV30	.	.	TGTGCCTGGAGTTCCAGCTCCTACGAGCAGTACTTC	CAWSSSSYEQYF
TRBJ2-7	TRBV6-5	.	few	TGTGCCATCGGGGCCCCACCCTACGAGCAGTACTTC	CAIGAPPYEQYF
TRBJ2-3	TRBV28	.	once	TGTGCCAGCAGTTTATTGGGGCTGAGCACAGATACGCAGTATTTT	CASSLLGLSTDTQYF
TRBJ2-7	TRBV2	.	.	TGTGCCAGTAGTAGCGGCTACGAGCAGTACTTC	CASSSGYEQYF
TRBJ1-3	TRBV4-2	.	.	TGTGCCAGCAGCCAAGATAGGACAGCCGATGTTGGAAACACCATATATTTT	CASSQDRTADVGNTIYF
TRBJ2-3	TRBV4-1	TRBD2	.	TGCGCCAGCAGCCAAGATCTCAGGCTAGCGGGAGATACGCAGTATTTT	CASSQDLRLAGDTQYF
TRBJ2-1	TRBV27	.	.	TGTGCCAGCAGACAATCAGGGGGGCTTCGCTACAATGAGCAGTTCTTC	CASRQSGGLRYNEQFF
TRBJ2-7	TRBV6-1	TRBD1	.	TGTGCCAGCAGTGAAGCACAGGGGGCCTCCTACGAGCAGTACTTC	CASSEAQGASYEQYF
TRBJ2-5	TRBV4-1	.	.	TGCGCCAGCAGCCAAGATGGGGGACCAGTAACACAAGAGACCCAGTACTTC	CASSQDGGPVTQETQYF
TRBJ1-1	TRBV21-1	.	.	TGTGCCAGCAGCAATGGTTGGGGCATGAACACTGAAGCTTTCTTT	CASSNGWGMNTEAFF
TRBJ2-1	TRBV28	TRBD1	.	TGTGCCAGCAGTTCCCCGTCGGACAGGGGGGATGAGCAGTTCTTC	CASSSPSDRGDEQFF
TRBJ1-5	TRBV5-1	TRBD1	once	TGCGCCAGCAGCCCCGGGACAGGACTCAATCAGCCCCAGCATTTT	CASSPGTGLNQPQHF